This T cell receptor (beta chain) was recorded in a study of shared clonotypes between healthy human individuals. Study results and caveats: Even with large depth, rarefaction showed that sorted-subset sequencing was incomplete.

Here immunoSEQ multiplex PCR was the method, and the copy in TCRdb shows in-frame clones only, minus some. The top ten hold 0.09% to 0.13% of the sample, which has roughly 590,000 clones, 95% to 96% seen once. On this clone: Its antigen is as yet unknown.

Terminally differentiated effector memory CD45RA+ cells were excluded from the naive CD8 cells, which were CD45RO-negative and positively selected for CCR7. The sequencing sample was made of naive CD8+ T cells sorted from blood. The TCR was taken from a woman aged 25 to 45 in good health.

CDR3 DNA sequence: TGTGCCAGCAGCCAACCTAGCGGGAGTCTCCAAGAGACCCAGTACTTC. Protein: CASSQPSGSLQETQYF. The chain employs TRBV4-2 and TRBJ2-5; 10 nucleotides align to TRBD2. Germline V gene lookup returns CDR1 LGHNA and CDR2 YNFKEQ. The CDR3 extends over 16 amino acids. Losses at the gene ends were 2 bases for V and 1 base for J; bases not matched to a gene: 4.